This TCR beta chain is from a study of T cells in Graves' hyperthyroidism and ophthalmopathy. Study-wide context: Peripheral blood draws took place at initial diagnosis, ahead of any treatment. The study, taken as a whole, reports: Researchers report that a 13 V-J model separated ophthalmopathy from stable hyperthyroidism. In the blood, most expanded thyroid clonotypes above 0.001 appeared as well.

CDR3 length equals 16 residues. After removal of 3 bases from V and 5 bases from J, the junction contained 9 bases not matched to a gene. Germline lookup yields CDR1 MDHEN and CDR2 SYDVKM. Each diagnosis drew on symptoms, thyroxine, TRAb, thyroid ultrasound and orbital computed tomography findings. For this clonotype: What it binds is not known.

TCR beta CDR3 regions were amplified from RNA transcripts. The TCR CDR3 was amplified in a first-round RT-PCR using the HTBI primer set. TCRdb redid the calling of the multiplex PCR reads with MiXCR, one entry per CDR3 protein. The table includes under 350,000 distinct CDR3 sequences, approximately 15% detected once. The sequence was collected from a woman aged 55 to 70 with Graves' ophthalmopathy. The sequenced sample consisted of blood. V is TRBV28 and J is TRBJ2-2, with TRBD2 matching 7 bases. CDR3 sequence reads: CASSFEGGPRTGELFF. The CDR3 DNA reads as TGTGCCAGCAGTTTTGAGGGAGGGCCTCGAACCGGGGAGCTGTTTTTT.